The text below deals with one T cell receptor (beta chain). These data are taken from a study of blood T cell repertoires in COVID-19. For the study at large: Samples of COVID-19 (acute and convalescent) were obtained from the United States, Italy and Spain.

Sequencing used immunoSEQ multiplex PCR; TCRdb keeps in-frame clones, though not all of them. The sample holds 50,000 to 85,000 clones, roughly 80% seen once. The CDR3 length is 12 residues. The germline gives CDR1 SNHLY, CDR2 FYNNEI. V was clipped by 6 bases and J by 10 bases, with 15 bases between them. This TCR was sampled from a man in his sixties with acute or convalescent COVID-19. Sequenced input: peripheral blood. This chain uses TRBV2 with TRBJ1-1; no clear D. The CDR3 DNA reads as TGTGCCAGCAGCGAAAGGCAGGATGGAGCTTTCTTT. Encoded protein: CASSERQDGAFF.